This TCR beta chain was captured by sequencing in a study of Graves' ophthalmopathy and Graves' hyperthyroidism. Study information: Blood was drawn at initial diagnosis, before any treatment.

As regards this clonotype: Its antigen is currently unknown.

Overall study findings and caveats: Separation of ophthalmopathy from stable hyperthyroidism was achieved by a 13-signature model, at 85% to 90% sensitivity and around 81% specificity.

The ends were cut back, 4 bases at V and 2 bases at J, with 12 bases in the middle. Germline CDR1 reads SEHNR; CDR2 reads FQNEAQ (reference sequence). The CDR3 loop spans 14 amino acids. For repertoire sequencing, the TCR beta CDR3 regions were amplified from RNA transcripts. HTBI primers primed a first-round RT-PCR, and a second-round multiplex PCR followed. TCRdb reprocessed the multiplex PCR reads via MiXCR and lists one record per CDR3 protein. The sample yields about 380,000 distinct CDR3 sequences, 15% seen once. Hyperthyroidism patients had new diagnoses, durations under 2 months, and ages of 18 to 65.

The sequence was collected from a woman aged 18 to 35 with stable Graves' hyperthyroidism. Sequenced input: peripheral blood. V gene TRBV7-9 combines with J gene TRBJ2-7; D may match TRBD1 or TRBD2 (5 bases each). The CDR3 loop reads CASSWTSGPYEQYF. DNA for the CDR3: TGTGCCAGCAGCTGGACGTCGGGACCCTACGAGCAGTACTTC.